These 13 T cell receptor beta chains originate from one sample sequenced in a study of T cell responses to AZD1222 COVID-19 vaccine. Assay used: immunoSEQ multiplex PCR; TCRdb lists only in-frame clones, some missing. This sample has over 110,000 clones, with roughly 90% found just once. The sample in question was peripheral blood, obtained 28 days after the second AZD1222 dose. The receptors shown here come from an adult who received the AZD1222 COVID-19 vaccine.

The J gene is TRBJ2-1, the V gene TRBV11-2, with 7 bases aligning to TRBD1. The CDR3 covers 15 residues. Germline assignment: CDR1 SGHAT and CDR2 FQNNGV. After removal of 2 bases from V and 6 bases from J, the junction contained 7 bases not matched to a gene. CDR3 sequence (DNA): TGTGCCAGCAGCTTAATACAGGGGTTGGCCAATGAGCAGTTCTTC. It codes for CASSLIQGLANEQFF.

The chain combines TRBV30 with TRBJ1-1, with unresolved D. The CDR3 has 14 residues. Germline values: CDR1 GTSNPN, CDR2 SVGIG (reference sequence). Trimming removed 0 bases at V and 1 base at J, with 9 bases between. CDR3 nucleotide sequence: TGTGCCTGGAGTGTTCCCTGGCGGAACACTGAAGCTTTCTTT. Amino acid sequence: CAWSVPWRNTEAFF.

The rearrangement joins TRBV28 to TRBJ2-3; the D is unclear. The CDR3 loop spans 17 amino acids. CDR1 and CDR2 from the germline V gene are MDHEN and SYDVKM. The V end was cut by 4 bases, the J end by 0 bases, with 17 bases between. Here the CDR3 reads CASSSPTPGYSTDTQYF. CDR3 DNA sequence: TGTGCCAGCAGTTCCCCGACACCCGGGTATAGCACAGATACGCAGTATTTT. Supplemented by reference TRBV28 and TRBJ2-3, the full variable domain reads DVKVTQSSRYLVKRTGEKVFLECVQDMDHENMFWYRQDPGLGLRLIYFSYDVKMKEKGDIPEGYSVSREKKERFSLILESASTNQTSMYLCASSSPTPGYSTDTQYFGPGTRLTVL.

V usage is TRBV7-2 and J usage is TRBJ1-1, with D tentatively TRBD1 (5 bases). CDR3 length: 15 amino acids. CDR1 and CDR2 from the germline V gene are SGHTA and FQGNSA. V was clipped by 5 bases and J by 1 base, with 14 bases between them. CDR3 DNA sequence: TGTGCCAGCAGCAAGCCACAGGACCCGAACACTGAAGCTTTCTTT. It yields the protein CASSKPQDPNTEAFF.

This clone was detected once. The chain recombines TRBV9 with TRBJ2-7; D possibly corresponds to TRBD2 (6 bases). Trimming took 0 bases from V and 6 from J, leaving 13 bases between them. Germline V gene sequence: CDR1 SGDLS, CDR2 YYNGEE. The CDR3 length is 14 residues. CDR3 in DNA: TGTGCCAGCAGCGTAGGAGCAGCCGGGGGCGAGCAGTACGTC. This gives the protein CASSVGAAGGEQYV.

This chain links TRBV6-5 with TRBJ1-6; no firm D call. The V gene's germline CDR1 is MNHEY and CDR2 SVGAGI. The CDR3 sequence is 16 residues long. Between the trimmed V and J ends, which lost 2 bases and 0 bases, there was a span of 8 bases. The CDR3, as DNA: TGTGCCAGCAGTTACCTGCCTAGCTCCTATAATTCACCCCTCCACTTT. Translated, it gives CASSYLPSSYNSPLHF.

This chain joins TRBV5-8 and TRBJ1-2, with D tentatively TRBD1 (5 bases). The germline gives CDR1 SGHTS, CDR2 YDEGEE. V was cut by 4 bases and J by 0 bases, with 10 bases left in between. The CDR3 covers 14 residues. The CDR3 is CASSRGGSNYGYTF. DNA for the CDR3: TGTGCCAGCAGCCGGGGGGGATCTAACTATGGCTACACCTTC.

The chain links TRBV3-1 (or the pseudogene TRBV3-2) to TRBJ2-7; 7 bases line up with TRBD1. V shed 6 bases, J shed 6 bases, and the junction held 11 bases outside the gene matches. Germline V gene data show CDR1 as LGHDT and CDR2 as YNNKEL (reference sequence). This CDR3 is 14 amino acids long. CDR3 in DNA: TGTGCCAGCAGGTTTTCAGGGGGAGAGAGCGAGCAGTACTTC. This translates into CASRFSGGESEQYF.

V is TRBV28 and J is TRBJ1-2, with 11 positions matching TRBD1. Trimming removed 6 bases from V and 7 bases from J; junction bases left unmatched: 10. The CDR3 length is 15 residues. Germline CDR1 is MDHEN and CDR2 is SYDVKM. Here the CDR3 DNA reads TGTGCCAGCAGCAAAAGGGACAGGGGGATCGGTGGCTACACCTTC. It encodes CASSKRDRGIGGYTF.

This chain connects TRBV5-4 to TRBJ1-1, with 7 positions matching TRBD1. J was trimmed by 0 bases and V by 3 bases; bases with no gene match: 5. Germline V gives CDR1 SGHNT, CDR2 YYREEE (reference sequence). The CDR3 length is 15 residues. The CDR3 region is CASSSDRVLNTEAFF. The CDR3 region has the DNA TGTGCCAGCAGCTCCGACAGGGTATTGAACACTGAAGCTTTCTTT.

The count of this clone is one. V and J are TRBV20-1 and TRBJ2-1; TRBD1 is a possible D gene (5 bases). CDR3 length: 14 amino acids. Between the trimmed V and J ends, which lost 3 bases and 6 bases, there was a span of 15 bases. Germline-derived CDR1 and CDR2 are DFQATT and SNEGSKA (reference sequence). This CDR3 is CSASRSSGANEQFF. The CDR3 bases are TGCAGTGCTAGTAGGTCTAGTGGGGCCAATGAGCAGTTCTTC.

This chain uses TRBV7-6 with TRBJ2-3; no firm D call. The CDR3 sequence is 15 residues long. Germline CDR1 is SGHVS and CDR2 is FNYEAQ. V lost 6 bases to trimming and J lost 0 bases, with 13 bases between them. In DNA, the CDR3 is TGTGCCAGCAGGAGGACGGGCTCTAGCACAGATACGCAGTATTTT. Its translation is CASRRTGSSTDTQYF.

The chain combines TRBV18 with TRBJ2-2; 8 bases align to TRBD1. This CDR3 has 15 residues. Germline V gives CDR1 KGHSH, CDR2 LQKENI. V shed 5 bases and J 2 bases; nucleotides not matched to a gene: 4. CDR3 coding DNA: TGTGCCAGCTCATATGGACAGGGAAACACCGGGGAGCTGTTTTTT. Amino acid sequence: CASSYGQGNTGELFF.